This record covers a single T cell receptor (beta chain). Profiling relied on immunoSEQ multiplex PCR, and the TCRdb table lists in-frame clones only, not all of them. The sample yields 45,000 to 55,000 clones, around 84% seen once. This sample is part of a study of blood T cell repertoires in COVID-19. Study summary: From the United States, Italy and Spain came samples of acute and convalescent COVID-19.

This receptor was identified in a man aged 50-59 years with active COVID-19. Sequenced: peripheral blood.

The CDR3 DNA reads TGCGCCAGCAGCAATGACAGGGGGCGGGGGACTGAAGCTTTCTTT. Its translation is CASSNDRGRGTEAFF. The chain combines TRBV5-1 with TRBJ1-1, with TRBD1 identical over 10 bases. This CDR3 has 15 amino acids. The junction had 8 bases not matched to a gene; V was cut back by 4 bases and J by 5 bases. In germline, CDR1 is SGHRS, CDR2 YFSETQ.